Below, 32 T cell receptor beta chains from the same sample are listed, as sequenced in a study of control samples from healthy donors and cancer patients. Repertoires were generated with immunoSEQ multiplex PCR, while TCRdb's copy carries only in-frame clones and drops some. Seen here are fewer than 200,000 clones, around 90% observed once, and the top ten hold roughly 1.5%. Sequenced: blood. These receptors all stem from a man aged 25-45 years in good health.

The rearrangement links TRBV2 to TRBJ2-5; no clear D gene. Trimming cost V 5 bases and J 0 bases, with 10 bases left between them. This CDR3 has 14 residues. Germline V gene data show CDR1 as SNHLY and CDR2 as FYNNEI. CDR3 protein: CASSFSLYQETQYF. The DNA for the CDR3 is TGTGCCAGCAGTTTCTCTCTGTACCAAGAGACCCAGTACTTC. Together with reference TRBV2 and TRBJ2-5, the CDR3 gives the full variable domain: EPEVTQTPSHQVTQMGQEVILRCVPISNHLYFYWYRQILGQKVEFLVSFYNNEISEKSEIFDDQFSVERPDGSNFTLKIRSTKLEDSAMYFCASSFSLYQETQYFGPGTRLLVL.

In this sample, this clone turned up once. The chain carries TRBV21-1 and TRBJ2-7; the D call of TRBD2 is as the table states it, not checked on the DNA. TRBV21-1 is assigned pseudogene status. The CDR3 is 19 residues long. CDR3 region: CASRQGARLAGLSSYEQYF. The DNA for the CDR3 is TGTGCCAGCCGACAGGGTGCAAGACTAGCGGGACTAAGCTCCTACGAGCAGTACTTC.

The DNA of the CDR3 is TGTGCCACCGAGGGGCGGAGCTCCTACGAGCAGTACTTC. The encoded protein is CATEGRSSYEQYF. The chain couples TRBV10-3 to TRBJ2-7; D tentatively fits TRBD1 or TRBD2 (5 bases each). The length of the CDR3 is 13 residues. The ends were cut back, 10 bases at V and 0 bases at J, with 13 bases in the middle. Germline CDR1 reads ENHRY; CDR2 reads SYGVKD.

The V gene is TRBV2, the J gene TRBJ2-1, with 10 nucleotides matching TRBD2. This CDR3 spans 15 amino acids. V lost 6 bases, J lost 7 bases, and 9 bases stayed unmatched. From germline, CDR1 is SNHLY and CDR2 FYNNEI. The CDR3 protein is CASSAGTSVLNEQFF. The CDR3 bases are TGTGCCAGCAGCGCCGGGACTAGCGTACTGAATGAGCAGTTCTTC. The full variable domain, its missing parts supplied by reference TRBV2 and TRBJ2-1, is EPEVTQTPSHQVTQMGQEVILRCVPISNHLYFYWYRQILGQKVEFLVSFYNNEISEKSEIFDDQFSVERPDGSNFTLKIRSTKLEDSAMYFCASSAGTSVLNEQFFGPGTRLTVL.

The V and J genes are TRBV7-9 and TRBJ1-1, with no clear D. V lost 0 bases and J 1 base, leaving 6 bases between the germline ends. This CDR3 has 14 amino acids. Germline-derived CDR1 and CDR2 are SEHNR and FQNEAQ (reference sequence). The CDR3 loop reads CASSLAGRNTEAFF. Written as DNA, the CDR3 is TGTGCCAGCAGCTTAGCGGGGAGGAACACTGAAGCTTTCTTT.

V gene TRBV9 combines with J gene TRBJ1-1; D is possibly TRBD1 (6 bases). Germline V gives CDR1 SGDLS, CDR2 YYNGEE. The CDR3 totals 19 residues. Between the trimmed V and J ends, which lost 1 base and 0 bases, there was a span of 22 bases. The CDR3 DNA sequence: TGTGCCAGCAGCGTATCCCTAGGTACTTCGGGACATTTGAACACTGAAGCTTTCTTT. It is translated as CASSVSLGTSGHLNTEAFF. Full variable domain (missing parts from reference TRBV9 and TRBJ1-1): DSGVTQTPKHLITATGQRVTLRCSPRSGDLSVYWYQQSLDQGLQFLIQYYNGEERAKGNILERFSAQQFPDLHSELNLSSLELGDSALYFCASSVSLGTSGHLNTEAFFGQGTRLTVV.

The rearrangement uses TRBV7-9 and TRBJ2-4; D gene ambiguous. CDR3 length: 14 amino acids. Trimming shortened V by 4 bases and J by 4 bases, and 11 bases separated the two germline ends. From germline, CDR1 is SEHNR and CDR2 FQNEAQ (reference sequence). CDR3 coding DNA: TGTGCCAGCAGCTCTAAGGACGGTAAAAACATTCAGTACTTC. Its translation: CASSSKDGKNIQYF.

V and J are TRBV7-9 and TRBJ1-4, with TRBD1 matching over 9 bases. The V gene end was trimmed by 3 bases and the J gene end by 8 bases; junction bases not matched to a gene: 7. The CDR3 is 15 amino acids. The V gene's germline CDR1 is SEHNR and CDR2 FQNEAQ (reference sequence). The CDR3 bases are TGTGCCAGCAGCTTGATGGGACAGGGTGGAGAAAAACTGTTTTTT. The encoded protein is CASSLMGQGGEKLFF.

The rearrangement links TRBV5-1 to TRBJ2-2; 11 bases are shared with TRBD1. The CDR3 spans 17 residues. Germline-derived CDR1 and CDR2 are SGHRS and YFSETQ. The V gene end was trimmed by 2 bases and the J gene end by 6 bases; junction bases not matched to a gene: 9. The CDR3 sequence: CASSFGQGAPTSGELFF. DNA of the CDR3: TGCGCCAGCAGCTTCGGACAGGGGGCGCCTACGTCCGGGGAGCTGTTTTTT. The entire variable domain, with the rest obtained from reference TRBV5-1 and TRBJ2-2, is as follows: KAGVTQTPRYLIKTRGQQVTLSCSPISGHRSVSWYQQTPGQGLQFLFEYFSETQRNKGNFPGRFSGRQFSNSRSEMNVSTLELGDSALYLCASSFGQGAPTSGELFFGEGSRLTVL.

The chain links TRBV7-2 to TRBJ2-5; 9 bases align to TRBD2. The CDR3 has 13 amino acids. Germline CDR1 SGHTA, CDR2 FQGNSA. V lost 5 bases to trimming and J lost 8 bases; unmatched junction nucleotides: 6. In nucleotides, the CDR3 is TGTGCCAGCAGCGCCACCGGGACTAGCACCCAGTACTTC. This codes for CASSATGTSTQYF.

This clone was picked up one time. The chain links TRBV18 to TRBJ1-1; TRBD1 matches 8 bases. J lost 4 bases, V lost 2 bases, and 0 bases had no gene match. The CDR3 runs 13 residues. Germline V gives CDR1 KGHSH, CDR2 LQKENI. CDR3 protein: CASSPTGGTEAFF. In nucleotides, the CDR3 is TGTGCCAGCTCACCAACAGGGGGCACTGAAGCTTTCTTT. Based on the CDR3 plus reference TRBV18 and TRBJ1-1, the full variable domain is NAGVMQNPRHLVRRRGQEARLRCSPMKGHSHVYWYRQLPEEGLKFMVYLQKENIIDESGMPKERFSAEFPKEGPSILRIQQVVRGDSAAYFCASSPTGGTEAFFGQGTRLTVV.

The genes are TRBV5-1 and TRBJ1-5; D ambiguous. The ends were cut back, 4 bases at V and 0 bases at J, with 17 bases in the middle. In germline, CDR1 is SGHRS, CDR2 YFSETQ. The CDR3 loop spans 17 amino acids. DNA for the CDR3: TGCGCCAGCAGCCCCGGCCGATGGGGTGATAGCAATCAGCCCCAGCATTTT. Protein: CASSPGRWGDSNQPQHF.

The chain couples TRBV11-2 to TRBJ2-7, with D possibly TRBD1 on 6 matching bases. The V gene's germline CDR1 is SGHAT and CDR2 FQNNGV. The CDR3 is made up of 16 amino acids. V was clipped by 2 bases and J by 5 bases, with 19 bases between them. The CDR3 region is CASSLYPTQGSHEQYF. The CDR3 region has the DNA TGTGCCAGCAGCTTATATCCCACACAGGGCTCTCACGAGCAGTACTTC. The full variable domain, rest sourced from reference TRBV11-2 and TRBJ2-7, is EAGVAQSPRYKIIEKRQSVAFWCNPISGHATLYWYQQILGQGPKLLIQFQNNGVVDDSQLPKDRFSAERLKGVDSTLKIQPAKLEDSAVYLCASSLYPTQGSHEQYFGPGTRLTVT.

This chain connects TRBV4-1 to TRBJ1-5; D is perhaps TRBD1 (5 bases). CDR3 length: 16 amino acids. Germline CDR1 is MGHRA and CDR2 is YSYEKL. V dropped 4 bases and J dropped 1 base, with 14 bases sitting between them. The CDR3 loop is CASSPVGARSNQPQHF. In DNA form, the CDR3 reads TGCGCCAGCAGCCCGGTTGGGGCGCGGAGCAATCAGCCCCAGCATTTT.

This sequence joins TRBV2 and TRBJ1-2; the match to TRBD1 covers 9 bases. This CDR3 has 13 residues. The V gene end was trimmed by 6 bases and the J gene end by 6 bases; junction bases not matched to a gene: 5. CDR1 and CDR2 from the germline V gene are SNHLY and FYNNEI. The CDR3 reads CASRGRQGDGYTF. The CDR3 DNA follows: TGTGCCAGCAGGGGAAGACAGGGGGATGGCTACACCTTC.

J is TRBJ2-2 and V is TRBV2; TRBD2 aligns across 11 bases. The CDR3 is 15 amino acids. Germline trimming cut 5 bases from V and 5 bases from J; bases unmatched to any gene: 4. Germline CDR1 SNHLY, CDR2 FYNNEI. The CDR3 coding sequence is TGTGCCAGCAGTCTTCTAGCGGGAGGAACCGGGGAGCTGTTTTTT. Translating it yields CASSLLAGGTGELFF.

Remarks on this clone: This specimen includes other DNA sequences encoding the same CDR3. The chain joins TRBV28 to TRBJ2-7; D possibly corresponds to TRBD2 (5 bases). Germline CDR1 reads MDHEN; CDR2 reads SYDVKM. The CDR3 runs 12 residues. Trimming shortened V by 5 bases and J by 4 bases, and 9 bases separated the two germline ends. The CDR3 region is CASSLGGYEQYF. For the CDR3, the DNA is TGTGCCAGCAGTCTTGGCGGGTACGAGCAGTACTTC. Combining the CDR3 with reference TRBV28 and TRBJ2-7 gives the whole variable domain DVKVTQSSRYLVKRTGEKVFLECVQDMDHENMFWYRQDPGLGLRLIYFSYDVKMKEKGDIPEGYSVSREKKERFSLILESASTNQTSMYLCASSLGGYEQYFGPGTRLTVT.

The chain has TRBV5-4 and TRBJ2-6, with D perhaps TRBD2 (5 bases). With 3 bases removed from V and 2 bases from J, the gap between germline ends came to 12 bases. Germline CDR1 and CDR2: SGHNT and YYREEE (reference sequence). This CDR3 contains 16 residues. The CDR3 bases are TGTGCCAGCAGCTATGGGCCCGGGACTGGGGCCAACGTCCTGACTTTC. It specifies CASSYGPGTGANVLTF.

V usage is TRBV2 and J usage is TRBJ1-2, with D unclear. The germline CDR1 and CDR2 sequences are SNHLY and FYNNEI. Trimming took 7 bases from V and 1 from J, leaving 10 bases between them. The CDR3 is 13 residues long. The CDR3 protein is CASTGGYNYGYTF. The CDR3 coding sequence is TGTGCCAGCACCGGAGGGTATAACTATGGCTACACCTTC.

The chain employs TRBV2 and TRBJ2-3; D unresolved. Germline V lookup: CDR1 SNHLY, CDR2 FYNNEI. V lost 7 bases to trimming and J lost 1 base, with 6 bases between them. This CDR3 contains 12 residues. The CDR3 nucleotides read TGTGCCAGCAACAAAGGCACAGATACGCAGTATTTT. Amino acids: CASNKGTDTQYF.

The chain couples TRBV19 to TRBJ2-7, with 13 nucleotides matching TRBD2. J was trimmed by 3 bases and V by 5 bases; bases with no gene match: 4. Germline-derived CDR1 and CDR2 are LNHDA and SQIVND (reference sequence). This CDR3 comprises 15 residues. This chain's CDR3 is CASSAGTSGNYEQYF. CDR3 DNA sequence: TGTGCCAGTAGTGCTGGGACTAGCGGGAACTACGAGCAGTACTTC.

This sequence joins TRBV2 and TRBJ1-5, with TRBD1 matching 12 bases. There are 12 residues in the CDR3. Germline V gene sequence: CDR1 SNHLY, CDR2 FYNNEI. V lost 10 bases and J lost 8; bases outside the gene matches: 3. CDR3 region: CATGTGGKPQHF. CDR3 coding DNA: TGTGCCACCGGGACAGGGGGCAAGCCCCAGCATTTT.

The chain uses TRBV29-1 and TRBJ2-1; 11 bases line up with TRBD2. This CDR3 region has 16 residues. Unmatched junction bases numbered 9, after V lost 0 bases and J lost 8 bases. The germline CDR1 and CDR2 sequences are SQVTM and ANQGSEA. CDR3 in amino acids: CSVEDLGTSGSYEQFF. DNA of the CDR3: TGCAGCGTTGAAGATCTAGGCACTAGCGGGAGTTATGAGCAGTTCTTC.

This clone has more than one count but fewer than ten. This rearrangement joins TRBV6-2 or TRBV6-3 to TRBJ2-1, with D tentatively TRBD1 (5 bases). The germline V and J ends were trimmed by 2 bases and 3 bases, with 14 bases remaining between them. CDR1 and CDR2 from the germline V gene are MNHEY and SVGEGT. This CDR3 comprises 16 residues. The CDR3 bases are TGTGCCAGCAGTTACCCAACTGGGGCAGGCTACAATGAGCAGTTCTTC. It is translated as CASSYPTGAGYNEQFF.

The chain joins TRBV27 to TRBJ2-3, with D tentatively TRBD1 or TRBD2 (5 bases each). Trimming pared 2 bases from V and 6 bases from J, leaving 9 bases between. Germline V gene data show CDR1 as MNHEY and CDR2 as SMNVEV (reference sequence). This CDR3 spans 13 amino acids. The CDR3 DNA reads TGTGCCAGCAGTTTAAGGGGCGGGGATACGCAGTATTTT. Encoded protein: CASSLRGGDTQYF.

The count of this clone is one. The J gene is TRBJ2-7, the V gene TRBV7-3, with D perhaps TRBD1 or TRBD2 (5 bases each). In germline, CDR1 is SGHTA, CDR2 FQGTGA. V was shortened by 5 bases and J by 1 base, with 18 bases between the two germline ends. The CDR3 spans 16 residues. This CDR3 is CASSPRWGIGSYEQYF. DNA for the CDR3: TGTGCCAGCAGCCCGCGGTGGGGGATAGGGTCCTACGAGCAGTACTTC.

In this sample, this clone turned up once. J is TRBJ2-7 and V is TRBV11-3; D could derive from TRBD1 or TRBD2 (5 bases each). V lost 5 bases, J lost 2 bases, and 16 bases lay in between. The CDR3 has 15 amino acids. Germline CDR1 reads SGHNT; CDR2 reads YENEEA. The CDR3 sequence is CASSPQGAAPYEQYF. The CDR3 DNA reads TGTGCCAGCAGCCCCCAGGGAGCGGCCCCCTACGAGCAGTACTTC.

V and J are TRBV11-2 and TRBJ2-7, with D possibly being TRBD2 (6 bases). Looked up from germline, CDR1 is SGHAT and CDR2 is FQNNGV. The germline V and J ends were trimmed by 1 base and 8 bases, with 9 bases remaining between them. The CDR3 has 12 residues. CDR3 bases: TGTGCCAGCAGCTTAGGACGGGGGAAGCAGTACTTC. Its protein is CASSLGRGKQYF.

The chain has TRBV7-9 and TRBJ2-1; a weak D match, TRBD2 (6 bases). Germline assignment: CDR1 SEHNR and CDR2 FQNEAQ (reference sequence). The CDR3 has 15 amino acids. Trimming took 1 base from V and 4 from J, leaving 11 bases between them. CDR3 bases: TGTGCCAGCAGCTTAGGAGGCGGACTATACAATGAGCAGTTCTTC. This gives the protein CASSLGGGLYNEQFF.

V usage is TRBV2 and J usage is TRBJ1-1, with D maybe TRBD1 (6 bases). Trimming took 0 bases from V and 11 from J, leaving 16 bases between them. Germline V gene data show CDR1 as SNHLY and CDR2 as FYNNEI. This CDR3 has 14 residues. CDR3 nucleotide sequence: TGTGCCAGCAGTGAAGCGCCGGGGGCTCTGGGGGCTTTCTTT. Protein sequence: CASSEAPGALGAFF.

V gene TRBV25-1 combines with J gene TRBJ1-1; 7 bases align to TRBD1. Trimming at V came to 6 bases and at J to 3 bases, leaving 7 bases not matched to a gene. In germline, CDR1 is MGHDK, CDR2 SYGVNS. There are 14 residues in the CDR3. The CDR3 is CASSDDRDDTEAFF. In nucleotides, the CDR3 is TGTGCCAGCAGCGACGACAGGGATGACACTGAAGCTTTCTTT.

This clone was seen just once. The J gene is TRBJ1-5, the V gene TRBV4-1; D remains unclear. Germline CDR1 and CDR2: MGHRA and YSYEKL. V was cut by 1 base and J by 0 bases, with 7 bases left in between. There are 15 residues in the CDR3. CDR3 bases: TGCGCCAGCAGCCAAGGACGCATTAGCAATCAGCCCCAGCATTTT. Protein product: CASSQGRISNQPQHF.